This entry lists 3 T cell receptor beta chains sequenced from one sample in a study of blood T cell repertoires in COVID-19. Repertoires were generated with immunoSEQ multiplex PCR, while TCRdb's copy carries only in-frame clones and drops some. The sample has roughly 50,000 clones, more than 80% seen once. Sequencing used peripheral blood. The receptor source for this set is a woman in her fifties or sixties with acute or convalescent COVID-19.

This CDR3 reads CASSPRTSGAGELFF. The CDR3 coding sequence is TGTGCCAGCTCACCCCGGACTAGCGGAGCCGGGGAGCTGTTTTTT. The chain uses TRBV18 and TRBJ2-2; TRBD2 agrees at 10 bases. V dropped 3 bases and J dropped 6; count of bases not matched to a gene: 4. Germline loops: CDR1 KGHSH, CDR2 LQKENI. The CDR3 covers 15 residues.

The rearrangement joins TRBV12-3 or TRBV12-4 to TRBJ1-1, with D possibly TRBD1 on 5 matching bases. The CDR3 covers 13 residues. Between the trimmed V and J ends, which lost 3 bases and 6 bases, there was a span of 11 bases. This CDR3 reads CASSFQGASEAFF. The CDR3 DNA sequence: TGTGCCAGCAGTTTCCAAGGGGCCTCTGAAGCTTTCTTT.

This clone was observed once. This chain links TRBV5-1 with TRBJ2-1; 9 nucleotides line up with TRBD1. The length of the CDR3 is 15 residues. Germline values: CDR1 SGHRS, CDR2 YFSETQ. After removal of 0 bases from V and 7 bases from J, the junction contained 5 bases not matched to a gene. The CDR3 DNA reads as TGCGCCAGCAGCTTGGCGACGGACAGGGGAAATGAGCAGTTCTTC. Its translation is CASSLATDRGNEQFF.